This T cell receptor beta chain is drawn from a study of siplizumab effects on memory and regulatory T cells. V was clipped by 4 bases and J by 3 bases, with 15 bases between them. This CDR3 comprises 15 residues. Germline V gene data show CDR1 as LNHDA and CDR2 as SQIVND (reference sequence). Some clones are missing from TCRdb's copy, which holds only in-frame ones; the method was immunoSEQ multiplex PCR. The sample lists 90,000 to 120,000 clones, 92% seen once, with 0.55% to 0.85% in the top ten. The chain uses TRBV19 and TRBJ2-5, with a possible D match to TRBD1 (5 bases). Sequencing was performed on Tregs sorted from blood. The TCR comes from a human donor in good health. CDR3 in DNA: TGTGCCAGTAGTAGCCCTGGGGCAGGTAAAGAGACCCAGTACTTC. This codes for CASSSPGAGKETQYF.